Shown below are 8 T cell receptor beta chains from a single sample sequenced in a study of cytomegalovirus exposure and HLA in healthy donors. The PCR employed 60 Vbeta primers together with 13 Jbeta primers. TCRdb's table, derived via immunoSEQ multiplex PCR, lists solely in-frame clones and lacks some. Found here are 150,000 to 200,000 clones, under 85% of them singletons; the top ten hold 2% to 2.5%. The specimen was PBMCs. Source of these receptors: a human donor in good health.

This chain links TRBV28 with TRBJ1-1; 7 nucleotides align to TRBD1. V shed 5 bases and J 0 bases; nucleotides not matched to a gene: 6. In germline, CDR1 is MDHEN, CDR2 SYDVKM. The CDR3 spans 15 residues. CDR3: CASSRRQGLNTEAFF. Written as DNA, the CDR3 is TGTGCCAGCAGTAGAAGACAGGGTCTGAACACTGAAGCTTTCTTT.

The V gene is TRBV4-1, the J gene TRBJ1-1; D ambiguous. Germline lookup yields CDR1 MGHRA and CDR2 YSYEKL. The CDR3 contains 12 residues. V lost 8 bases to trimming and J lost 8 bases, with 15 bases between them. Written as DNA, the CDR3 is TGCGCCAGCCGGGGTAACCTCTGCGAAGCTTTCTTT. It yields the protein CASRGNLCEAFF.

This chain uses TRBV5-1 with TRBJ2-3; possibly TRBD2 for D (5 bases). The CDR3 loop spans 14 amino acids. Germline CDR1 and CDR2: SGHRS and YFSETQ. V was pared by 0 bases and J by 5 bases, with 10 bases between. The CDR3 nucleotides are TGCGCCAGCAGCTTGGCAGGTCGGGGAGATACGCAGTATTTT. This gives the protein CASSLAGRGDTQYF.

The genes are TRBV7-9 and TRBJ1-4; 8 positions agree with TRBD1. This CDR3 has 15 amino acids. V shed 6 bases, J shed 7 bases, and the junction held 10 bases outside the gene matches. Germline V lookup: CDR1 SEHNR, CDR2 FQNEAQ (reference sequence). CDR3 sequence (DNA): TGTGCCAGCAGTCCCCCCGGGACAGGCGCTGAAAAACTGTTTTTT. Amino acids: CASSPPGTGAEKLFF.

The gene calls are TRBV5-6 and TRBJ1-1, with a weak D call TRBD1 (6 bases). V was trimmed by 3 bases and J by 10 bases, leaving 19 bases between them. CDR1 and CDR2 (germline): SGHDT, YYEEEE. The CDR3 is made up of 14 amino acids. CDR3 residues: CASSSSGTTGAAFF. CDR3 sequence (DNA): TGTGCCAGCAGCTCGTCCGGGACAACCGGGGCAGCTTTCTTT.

The chain is built from TRBV10-3 and TRBJ2-5; perhaps TRBD2 as D (5 bases). Trimming took 5 bases from V and 6 from J, leaving 7 bases between them. The CDR3 is 11 amino acids. Per the germline V gene, CDR1 is ENHRY and CDR2 is SYGVKD. As DNA, the CDR3 is TGTGCCATCAGTACGGGAAAGACCCAGTACTTC. Protein product: CAISTGKTQYF.

The chain recombines TRBV29-1 with TRBJ1-1, with 9 bases that match TRBD1. V was clipped by 3 bases and J by 5 bases; unmatched bases: 10. The CDR3 runs 15 residues. Germline V CDR1 and CDR2: SQVTM, ANQGSEA. The CDR3 loop reads CSVDSGQGLSTEAFF. CDR3 coding DNA: TGCAGCGTTGATTCGGGACAGGGTTTATCGACTGAAGCTTTCTTT.

This clone was detected only a few times. The rearrangement joins TRBV18 to TRBJ1-1, with 8 bases aligning to TRBD1. Germline CDR1 reads KGHSH; CDR2 reads LQKENI. CDR3 length equals 15 residues. J gave up 0 bases and V 3 bases, and 3 bases lay outside the gene matches. This CDR3 reads CASSPGTGMNTEAFF. The CDR3 coding sequence is TGTGCCAGCTCACCCGGGACAGGCATGAACACTGAAGCTTTCTTT.